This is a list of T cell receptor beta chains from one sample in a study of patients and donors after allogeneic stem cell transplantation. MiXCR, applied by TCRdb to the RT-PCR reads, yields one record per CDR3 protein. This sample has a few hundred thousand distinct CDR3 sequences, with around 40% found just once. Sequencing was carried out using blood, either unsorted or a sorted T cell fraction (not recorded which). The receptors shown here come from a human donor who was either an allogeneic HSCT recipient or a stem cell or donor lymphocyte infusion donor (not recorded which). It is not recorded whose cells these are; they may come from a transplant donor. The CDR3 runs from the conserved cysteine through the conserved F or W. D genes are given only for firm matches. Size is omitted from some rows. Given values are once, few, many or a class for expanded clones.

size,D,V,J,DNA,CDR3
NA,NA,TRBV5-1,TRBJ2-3,TGCGCCAGCAGCTTGGTTACGGGGGCAGGAGATACGCAGTATTTT,CASSLVTGAGDTQYF
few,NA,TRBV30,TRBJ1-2,TGTGCCTGGAGTGTACTCGGCGGAGCTAACTATGGCTACACCTTC,CAWSVLGGANYGYTF
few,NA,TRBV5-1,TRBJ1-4,TGCGCCAGCAGCTTGGTCCCAGGGGCAACTAATGAAAAACTGTTTTTT,CASSLVPGATNEKLFF
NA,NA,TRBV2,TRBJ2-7,TGTGCCAGCAGGACGGACAGCTACGAGCAGTACTTC,CASRTDSYEQYF
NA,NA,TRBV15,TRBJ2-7,TGTGCCACCAGCAGAGAAGGCCGGATACGCGGGGACGAGCAGTACTTC,CATSREGRIRGDEQYF
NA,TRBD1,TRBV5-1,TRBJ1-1,TGCGCCAGCAGCTTGGGGGACAGGGGCCCTGAAGCTTTCTTT,CASSLGDRGPEAFF
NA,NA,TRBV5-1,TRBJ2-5,TGCGCCAGCAGCGGGGGGACAGCAGCTGGGGAGACCCAGTACTTC,CASSGGTAAGETQYF
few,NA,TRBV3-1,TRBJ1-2,TGTGCCAGCAGCCAAGATTGGGGAAACTATGGCTACACCTTC,CASSQDWGNYGYTF
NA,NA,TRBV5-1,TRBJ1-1,TGCGCCAGCAGCTTATTCGGGGGGGCTCATGGCACTGAAGCTTTCTTT,CASSLFGGAHGTEAFF
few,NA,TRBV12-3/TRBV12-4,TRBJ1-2,TGTGCCAGCAGTTTAGGGTCCCCGTATGGCTACACCTTC,CASSLGSPYGYTF
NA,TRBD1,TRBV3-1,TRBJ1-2,TGTGCCAGCAGCCTTAATACAGGGGAGTCCCCTGCAACCTTC,CASSLNTGESPATF
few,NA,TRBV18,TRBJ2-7,TGTGCCAGCTCAGACACCGACGAGCAGTACTTC,CASSDTDEQYF
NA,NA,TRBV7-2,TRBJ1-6,TGTGCCAGCAGCCGACAGACAGGCGCCTATAATTCACCCCTCCACTTT,CASSRQTGAYNSPLHF
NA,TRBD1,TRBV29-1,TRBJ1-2,TGCAGCGTAGAAGACAGGGGCCTTGAGGGCTACACCTTC,CSVEDRGLEGYTF
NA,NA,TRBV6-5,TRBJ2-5,TGTGCCAGCAGTTACAACAGGGTTGAGACCCAGTACTTC,CASSYNRVETQYF
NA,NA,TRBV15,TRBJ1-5,TGTGCCACCAGCAGGGAAGACGCAGGAGGAGACAATCAGCCCCAGCATTTT,CATSREDAGGDNQPQHF
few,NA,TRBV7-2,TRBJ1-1,TGTGCCAGCAGCTTCTCCGGGACGACCAACACTGAAGCTTTCTTT,CASSFSGTTNTEAFF
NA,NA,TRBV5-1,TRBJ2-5,TGCGCCAGCAGCTTGGGCCAACCCCGTGAATGGGGCCAGTACTTC,CASSLGQPREWGQYF
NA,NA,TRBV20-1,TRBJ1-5,TGCAGTGCTAGCCCAGGAGAATACAATCAGCCCCAGCATTTT,CSASPGEYNQPQHF
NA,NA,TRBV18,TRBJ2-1,TGTGCCAGCTCACCATGGGAGAGCTCCTACAATGAGCAGTTCTTC,CASSPWESSYNEQFF
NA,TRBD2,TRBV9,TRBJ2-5,TGTGCCAGCAGCGTCTCAATAGCGGGCCCGCAAGAGACCCAGTACTTC,CASSVSIAGPQETQYF
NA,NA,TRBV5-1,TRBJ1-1,TGCGCCAGCAGCAGTGGACAAAATATTGCGTACACTGAAGCTTTCTTT,CASSSGQNIAYTEAFF
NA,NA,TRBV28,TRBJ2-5,TGTGCCAGCAAAGCAGGAGGAGAGACCCAGTACTTC,CASKAGGETQYF
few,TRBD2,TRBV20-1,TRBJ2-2,TGCAGTGCTAGCCGGGAGACTAAGCGGGGCTCCGGGGAGCTGTTTTTT,CSASRETKRGSGELFF
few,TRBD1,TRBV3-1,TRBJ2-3,TGTGCCAGCAGTCGGGACAGGGGGCGTGCAGATACGCAGTATTTT,CASSRDRGRADTQYF
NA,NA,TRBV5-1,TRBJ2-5,TGCGCCAGCAGCTTCCGGACAGTGTACCAAGAGACCCAGTACTTC,CASSFRTVYQETQYF
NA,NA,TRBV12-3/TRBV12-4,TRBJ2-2,TGTGCCAGCTCCCCCGGGGCCGGGGAGCTGTTTTTT,CASSPGAGELFF
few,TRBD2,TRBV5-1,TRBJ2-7,TGCGCCAGCAGCTTGTTTGGGGGGGACTACGAGCAGTACTTC,CASSLFGGDYEQYF
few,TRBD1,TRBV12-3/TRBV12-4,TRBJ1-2,TGTGCCAGCAGGCACCAGGGGGCATATGGCTACACCTTC,CASRHQGAYGYTF
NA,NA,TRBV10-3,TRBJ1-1,TGTGCCATCAGCCTGGGTCGGGAGACTGAAGCTTTCTTT,CAISLGRETEAFF
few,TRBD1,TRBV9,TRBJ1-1,TGTGCCAGCAGCGTAGGGGGTTCGACAGGGAGCGGCACTGAAGCTTTCTTT,CASSVGGSTGSGTEAFF
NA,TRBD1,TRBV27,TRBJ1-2,TGTGCCAGCAGTTATCGACAGGGGAGGGGCTACACCTTC,CASSYRQGRGYTF
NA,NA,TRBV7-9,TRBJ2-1,TGTGCCAGCAGCCCCACTGGAGGGACAGATTCCTCTGGTGAGCAGTTCTTC,CASSPTGGTDSSGEQFF
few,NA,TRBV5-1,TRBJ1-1,TGCGCCAGCAGCCCGGATCTGGGAATAATGAACACTGAAGCTTTCTTT,CASSPDLGIMNTEAFF
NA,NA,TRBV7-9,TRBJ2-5,TGTGCCAGCAGCTTCGACACTACGAGACAAGAGACCCAGTACTTC,CASSFDTTRQETQYF
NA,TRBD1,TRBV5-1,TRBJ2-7,TGCGCCAGCAGCTTACGTTCGACAGGGCGCTCCTACGAGCAGTACTTC,CASSLRSTGRSYEQYF
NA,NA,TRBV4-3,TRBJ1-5,TGCGCCAGCAGCCAAGAAGGGCCCAGGGAGACCGGGTTTTTTCAGCCCCAGCATTTT,CASSQEGPRETGFFQPQHF
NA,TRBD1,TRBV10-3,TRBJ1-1,TGTGCCATTAGGCCGGGACAGGGTCCGGGGATGAACACTGAAGCTTTCTTT,CAIRPGQGPGMNTEAFF
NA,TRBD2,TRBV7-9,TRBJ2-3,TGTGCCAGCAGCTTCCCCGGGGGTAGCGGGGGACTTGATACGCAGTATTTT,CASSFPGGSGGLDTQYF
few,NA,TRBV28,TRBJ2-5,TGTGCCAGCAGTTCGGGCACCCAAGAGACCCAGTACTTC,CASSSGTQETQYF
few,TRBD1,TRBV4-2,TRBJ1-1,TGTGCCAGCAGCCTCCAACAGGGGCGTGAAGCTTTCTTT,CASSLQQGREAFF
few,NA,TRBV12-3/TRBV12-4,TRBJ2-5,TGTGCCAGCAGTTTAGCGCCAGGGGAGGAGACCCAGTACTTC,CASSLAPGEETQYF
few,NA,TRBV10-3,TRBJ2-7,TGTGCCATCAGTGAGTCGAGAGGAACGCTAGGCGAGCAGTACTTC,CAISESRGTLGEQYF
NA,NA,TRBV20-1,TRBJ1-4,TGCAGTGCTAGAGACCCTGGGTTGGGGGAAAAACTGTTTTTT,CSARDPGLGEKLFF
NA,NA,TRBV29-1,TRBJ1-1,TGCAGCGTTGGTCCAGCGAACACTGAAGCTTTCTTT,CSVGPANTEAFF
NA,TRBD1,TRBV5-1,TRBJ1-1,TGCGCCAGCAGCAAAGGACAGGGAGGTTTATACACTGAAGCTTTCTTT,CASSKGQGGLYTEAFF
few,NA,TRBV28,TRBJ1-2,TGTGCCAGCACTATAAGTCCGGGTGCCAACTATGGCTACACCTTC,CASTISPGANYGYTF
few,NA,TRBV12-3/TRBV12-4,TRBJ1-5,TGTGCCAGCAGTTTTCTCTCCCCGGGGACCCAGCATTTT,CASSFLSPGTQHF
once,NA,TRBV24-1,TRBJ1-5,TGTGCCACCAGTGACCCCCTCAGTGGAGAGGATTGGCCCCAGCATTTT,CATSDPLSGEDWPQHF
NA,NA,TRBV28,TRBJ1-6,TGTGCCAGCCGGCAGAGCACATATAATTCACCCCTCCACTTT,CASRQSTYNSPLHF
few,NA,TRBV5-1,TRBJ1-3,TGCGCCAGCAGCTTGGACGTCGCTCCAGATGGGGGCACCATATATTTT,CASSLDVAPDGGTIYF
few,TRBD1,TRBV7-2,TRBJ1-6,TGTGCCAGCACCACAGGGGCCCTCGGTCGTTCACCCCTCCACTTT,CASTTGALGRSPLHF
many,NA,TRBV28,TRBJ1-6,TGTGCCAGCAGTTTGGGTGGTTATAATTCACCCCTCCACTTT,CASSLGGYNSPLHF
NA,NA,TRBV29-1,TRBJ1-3,TGCAGCGTTGAAGAACCAGGGATCGGAAACACCATATATTTT,CSVEEPGIGNTIYF